The source of this T cell receptor (beta chain) is a study of blood T cell repertoires in COVID-19. Assay: immunoSEQ multiplex PCR; the TCRdb copy retains only in-frame clones and omits some. The sample has about 210,000 clones; approximately 85% are singletons. There are 12 residues in the CDR3. V lost 8 bases, J lost 5 bases, and 6 bases stayed unmatched. The germline V gene encodes CDR1 SQVTM and CDR2 ANQGSEA. This sequence joins TRBV29-1 and TRBJ2-5, with 9 bases identical to TRBD1. Material for sequencing was peripheral blood. The sequence was obtained from a woman in her fifties or sixties with active or convalescent COVID-19. The CDR3 is CSLGGQGETQYF. Written as DNA, the CDR3 is TGCAGCCTAGGTGGACAGGGGGAGACCCAGTACTTC.